The rows below give T cell receptor beta chains drawn from one sample of a study of OX40 agonist ivuxolimab in advanced cancers. The assay was immunoSEQ multiplex PCR, and TCRdb's table has in-frame clones only and misses some. The table records around 60,000 clones, roughly 80% of them present only once. The material was CD4+ or CD8+ T cells sorted from blood, obtained in a trial of the OX40 agonist ivuxolimab. Receptors were obtained from an adult with an advanced solid tumor such as melanoma, head and neck, liver or kidney cancer. The conserved cysteine and the conserved F or W are not part of the CDR3 here. Each record gives: V gene, J gene, CDR3 length, CDR3 protein.

V: TRBV5-1; J: TRBJ2-1; length: 13; CDR3: ASSLVSGSRGEQF
V: TRBV5-4; J: TRBJ2-1; length: 10; CDR3: ASSLDYNEQF
V: TRBV7-9; J: TRBJ2-1; length: 11; CDR3: ASSFPNEDEQF
V: TRBV30; J: TRBJ1-1; length: 15; CDR3: AWSNPRGSPFSTEAF
V: TRBV18; J: TRBJ2-7; length: 14; CDR3: ASSPRGPGLENEQY
V: TRBV5-1; J: TRBJ2-3; length: 15; CDR3: ASSPNSLASGVDTQY
V: TRBV7-9; J: TRBJ2-5; length: 15; CDR3: ASSPYPNRLWEETQY
V: TRBV27; J: TRBJ2-7; length: 13; CDR3: ASSLTGLGGYEQY
V: TRBV7-2; J: TRBJ2-5; length: 15; CDR3: ASSLAFAAGERETQY
V: TRBV9; J: TRBJ1-1; length: 12; CDR3: ASSVVGVGTEAF
V: TRBV5-1; J: TRBJ2-1; length: 13; CDR3: ASSLFSGKADEQF